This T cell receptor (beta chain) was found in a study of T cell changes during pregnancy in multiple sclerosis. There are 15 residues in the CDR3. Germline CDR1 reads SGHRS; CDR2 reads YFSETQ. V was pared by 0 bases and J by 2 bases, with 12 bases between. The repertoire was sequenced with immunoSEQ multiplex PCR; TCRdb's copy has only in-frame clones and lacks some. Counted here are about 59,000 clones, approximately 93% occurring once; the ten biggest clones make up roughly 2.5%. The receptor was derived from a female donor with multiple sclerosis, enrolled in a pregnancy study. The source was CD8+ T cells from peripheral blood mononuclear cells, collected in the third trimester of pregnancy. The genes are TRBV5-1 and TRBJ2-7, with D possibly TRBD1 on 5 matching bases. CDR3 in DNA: TGCGCCAGCAGCTTGGAGCAGGGATTCACCTACGAGCAGTACTTC. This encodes CASSLEQGFTYEQYF.